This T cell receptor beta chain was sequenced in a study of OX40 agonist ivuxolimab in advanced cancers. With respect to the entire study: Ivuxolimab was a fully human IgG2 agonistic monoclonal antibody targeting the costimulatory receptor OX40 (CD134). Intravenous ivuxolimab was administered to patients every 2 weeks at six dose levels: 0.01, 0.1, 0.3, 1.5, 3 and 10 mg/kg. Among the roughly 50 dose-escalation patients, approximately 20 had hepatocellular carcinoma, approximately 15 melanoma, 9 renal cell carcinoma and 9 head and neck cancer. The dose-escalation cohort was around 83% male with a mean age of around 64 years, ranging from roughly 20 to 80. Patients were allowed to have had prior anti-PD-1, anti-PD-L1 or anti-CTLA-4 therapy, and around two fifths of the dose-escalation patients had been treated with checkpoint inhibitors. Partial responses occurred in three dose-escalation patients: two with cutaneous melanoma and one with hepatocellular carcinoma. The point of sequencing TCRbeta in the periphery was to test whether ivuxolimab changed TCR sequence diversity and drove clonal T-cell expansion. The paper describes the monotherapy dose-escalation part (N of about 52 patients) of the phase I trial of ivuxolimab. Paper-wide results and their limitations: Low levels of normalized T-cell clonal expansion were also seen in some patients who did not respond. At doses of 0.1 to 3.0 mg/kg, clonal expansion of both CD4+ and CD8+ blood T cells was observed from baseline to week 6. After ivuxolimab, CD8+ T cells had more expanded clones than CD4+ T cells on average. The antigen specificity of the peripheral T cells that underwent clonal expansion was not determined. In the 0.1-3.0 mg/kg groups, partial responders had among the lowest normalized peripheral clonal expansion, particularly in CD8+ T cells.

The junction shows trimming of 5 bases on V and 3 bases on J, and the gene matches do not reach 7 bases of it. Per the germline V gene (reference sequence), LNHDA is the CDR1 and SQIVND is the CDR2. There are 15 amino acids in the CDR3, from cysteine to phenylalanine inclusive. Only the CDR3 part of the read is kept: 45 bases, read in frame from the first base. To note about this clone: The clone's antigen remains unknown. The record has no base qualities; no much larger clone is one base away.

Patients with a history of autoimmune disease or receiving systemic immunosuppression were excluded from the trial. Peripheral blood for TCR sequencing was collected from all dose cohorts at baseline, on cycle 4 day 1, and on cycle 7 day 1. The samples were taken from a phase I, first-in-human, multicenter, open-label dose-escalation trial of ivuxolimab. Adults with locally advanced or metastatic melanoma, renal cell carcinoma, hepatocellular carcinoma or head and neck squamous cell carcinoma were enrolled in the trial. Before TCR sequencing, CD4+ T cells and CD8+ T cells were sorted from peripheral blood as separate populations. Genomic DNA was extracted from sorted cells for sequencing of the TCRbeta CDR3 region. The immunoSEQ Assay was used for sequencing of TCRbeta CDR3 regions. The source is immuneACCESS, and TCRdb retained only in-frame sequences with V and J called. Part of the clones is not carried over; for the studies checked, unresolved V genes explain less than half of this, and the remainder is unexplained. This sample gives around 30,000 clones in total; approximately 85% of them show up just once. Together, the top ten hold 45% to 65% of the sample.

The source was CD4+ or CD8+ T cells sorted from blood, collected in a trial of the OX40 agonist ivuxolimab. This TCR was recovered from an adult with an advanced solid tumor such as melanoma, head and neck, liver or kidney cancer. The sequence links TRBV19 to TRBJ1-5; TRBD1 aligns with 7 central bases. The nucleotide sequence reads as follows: TGTGCCAGTAGTCGTACAGGGGCTGACAATCAGCCCCAGCATTTT. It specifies CASSRTGADNQPQHF.